Shown below are 22 T cell receptor beta chains from a single sample sequenced in a study of shared clonotypes between healthy human individuals. The method was immunoSEQ multiplex PCR; TCRdb's version includes in-frame clones alone and lacks a portion of them. The sample carries hundreds of thousands of clones, 95% to 97% recorded once. The sample consisted of naive CD4+ T cells sorted from blood. Subset in this sample: CD45RA+ positively selected. These receptors originate from a woman aged 25 to 39 in good health.

The rearrangement links TRBV7-9 to TRBJ1-6, with a tentative D call TRBD1 (5 bases). V gave up 4 bases and J gave up 7 bases, with 11 bases separating them. The CDR3 consists of 14 residues. CDR1 is SEHNR, CDR2 FQNEAQ, per germline (reference sequence). CDR3 nucleotide sequence: TGTGCCAGCAGCTCCCGGGACGGGAATTCACCCCTCCACTTT. As protein: CASSSRDGNSPLHF.

This chain uses TRBV19 with TRBJ1-5; perhaps TRBD1 as D (6 bases). The length of the CDR3 is 16 residues. The ends were cut back, 7 bases at V and 0 bases at J, with 16 bases in the middle. The germline gives CDR1 LNHDA, CDR2 SQIVND (reference sequence). The CDR3 DNA is TGTGCCAGTACAAAGACAGGATTTTATAGCAATCAGCCCCAGCATTTT. Amino acid sequence: CASTKTGFYSNQPQHF.

V usage is TRBV5-1 and J usage is TRBJ2-7; 7 nucleotides match TRBD2. The CDR3 runs 17 residues. The V gene's germline CDR1 is SGHRS and CDR2 YFSETQ. With V trimmed by 1 base and J by 0 bases, 10 bases remained unmatched. The CDR3 protein is CASSLMKASGSSYEQYF. The CDR3 DNA sequence: TGCGCCAGCAGCTTGATGAAGGCTAGCGGTAGCTCCTACGAGCAGTACTTC. The whole variable domain, filled in from reference TRBV5-1 and TRBJ2-7, reads KAGVTQTPRYLIKTRGQQVTLSCSPISGHRSVSWYQQTPGQGLQFLFEYFSETQRNKGNFPGRFSGRQFSNSRSEMNVSTLELGDSALYLCASSLMKASGSSYEQYFGPGTRLTVT.

V gene TRBV6-5 combines with J gene TRBJ2-7; 9 bases agree with TRBD1. The germline CDR1 and CDR2 sequences are MNHEY and SVGAGI. The CDR3 contains 15 residues. V was clipped by 6 bases and J by 0 bases; unmatched bases: 6. The CDR3 DNA reads as TGTGCCAGCAGGGCCGGGACAGGGAGCTCCTACGAGCAGTACTTC. Translating gives CASRAGTGSSYEQYF.

The chain employs TRBV2 and TRBJ2-5, with D possibly being TRBD1 (6 bases). Germline V gives CDR1 SNHLY, CDR2 FYNNEI. There are 14 residues in the CDR3. V lost 7 bases and J 1 base, leaving 13 bases between the germline ends. The CDR3 DNA is TGTGCCAGCAACCGAGCGACAGGCCAAGAGACCCAGTACTTC. It yields the protein CASNRATGQETQYF.

V is TRBV29-1 and J is TRBJ1-1; the D gene is possibly TRBD1 (5 bases). Per the germline V gene, CDR1 is SQVTM and CDR2 is ANQGSEA. V was pared by 6 bases and J by 5 bases, with 16 bases between. The CDR3 totals 13 residues. In DNA, the CDR3 is TGCAGCGTAACGGGACCCCCCGGGACTGAAGCTTTCTTT. Protein: CSVTGPPGTEAFF. The entire variable domain, with the rest obtained from reference TRBV29-1 and TRBJ1-1, is as follows: SAVISQKPSRDICQRGTSLTIQCQVDSQVTMMFWYRQQPGQSLTLIATANQGSEATYESGFVIDKFPISRPNLTFSTLTVSNMSPEDSSIYLCSVTGPPGTEAFFGQGTRLTVV.

This chain links TRBV6-5 with TRBJ2-7, with TRBD1 matching 7 bases. There are 15 residues in the CDR3. The junction had 13 bases not matched to a gene; V was cut back by 6 bases and J by 5 bases. Germline CDR1 and CDR2: MNHEY and SVGAGI. The CDR3 is CASSFTPGQPDEQYF. In DNA form, the CDR3 reads TGTGCCAGCAGCTTTACCCCGGGACAGCCCGACGAGCAGTACTTC.

CDR3 in amino acids: CASSNPGQGSYEQYF. CDR3 sequence (DNA): TGTGCCAGCAGTAATCCGGGACAAGGTTCTTACGAGCAGTACTTC. The chain combines TRBV6-5 with TRBJ2-7, with D perhaps matching TRBD1 (6 bases). V was shortened by 5 bases and J by 4 bases, with 18 bases between the two germline ends. The CDR3 runs to 15 residues. Germline V gene data show CDR1 as MNHEY and CDR2 as SVGAGI.

This clone appeared a single time. This chain uses TRBV18 with TRBJ1-1; D is ambiguous. Trimming stripped 2 bases from V and 4 bases from J, with 17 bases between. Germline CDR1 KGHSH, CDR2 LQKENI. The CDR3 has 16 amino acids. Here the CDR3 reads CASSPGTHTGVTEAFF. Written as DNA, the CDR3 is TGTGCCAGCTCACCAGGAACCCACACGGGAGTCACTGAAGCTTTCTTT.

V is TRBV6-4 and J is TRBJ2-7; the D gene is possibly TRBD2 (7 bases). The CDR3 has 15 amino acids. Deletions cut 6 bases from V and 5 bases from J, with 20 bases between. Germline CDR1 is MRHNA and CDR2 is SNTAGT. The CDR3: CASRGGGQGIHEQYF. CDR3 coding DNA: TGTGCCAGCAGGGGAGGGGGGCAGGGGATCCACGAGCAGTACTTC.

This rearrangement joins TRBV5-1 to TRBJ2-7; maybe TRBD2 (7 bases). The CDR3 loop spans 15 amino acids. V shed 4 bases and J shed 5 bases, with 19 bases lying between them. The germline V gene has CDR1 SGHRS and CDR2 YFSETQ. In DNA form, the CDR3 reads TGCGCCAGCAGCCCCCGGGGGGCTCAGGACGACGAGCAGTACTTC. It translates to CASSPRGAQDDEQYF. Based on the CDR3 plus reference TRBV5-1 and TRBJ2-7, the full variable domain is KAGVTQTPRYLIKTRGQQVTLSCSPISGHRSVSWYQQTPGQGLQFLFEYFSETQRNKGNFPGRFSGRQFSNSRSEMNVSTLELGDSALYLCASSPRGAQDDEQYFGPGTRLTVT.

The gene calls are TRBV15 and TRBJ1-6; D unclear. Germline assignment: CDR1 LNHNV and CDR2 YYDKDF (reference sequence). The CDR3 runs to 12 residues. V dropped 3 bases and J dropped 8 bases, with 5 bases sitting between them. CDR3 DNA sequence: TGTGCCACCAGCAGCCAGGATTCACCCCTCCACTTT. The encoded protein is CATSSQDSPLHF.

The count of this clone is one. This chain joins TRBV7-9 and TRBJ2-1; TRBD1 matches at 9 bases. The CDR3 runs 15 residues. The V segment lost 5 bases and the J segment 3 bases; nucleotides outside the gene matches: 5. From germline, CDR1 is SEHNR and CDR2 FQNEAQ (reference sequence). The CDR3, as DNA: TGTGCCAGCAGCCCGGGACAGGGTAGCTACAATGAGCAGTTCTTC. This codes for CASSPGQGSYNEQFF.

The chain couples TRBV30 to TRBJ2-1, with a tentative D call TRBD2 (6 bases). Trimming stripped 4 bases from V and 2 bases from J, with 18 bases between. Germline-derived CDR1 and CDR2 are GTSNPN and SVGIG (reference sequence). This CDR3 region has 16 residues. CDR3 nucleotides: TGTGCCTGGATCGACCCCCGGGACTCGACCTACAATGAGCAGTTCTTC. This sequence encodes CAWIDPRDSTYNEQFF.

The chain combines TRBV28 with TRBJ1-5, with D possibly TRBD1 on 5 matching bases. The CDR3 contains 14 residues. Germline V gene sequence: CDR1 MDHEN, CDR2 SYDVKM. Deletions cut 7 bases from V and 6 bases from J, with 16 bases between. In nucleotides, the CDR3 is TGTGCCAGCATCGGGGGGGTGACGGTTCAGCCCCAGCATTTT. Its translation is CASIGGVTVQPQHF.

J is TRBJ2-7 and V is TRBV6-6, with D maybe TRBD2 (5 bases). The V end lost 2 bases, the J end lost 2 bases, and 10 bases lay between the germline ends. The V gene's germline CDR1 is MNHNY and CDR2 SVGAGI (reference sequence). This CDR3 is built from 14 residues. CDR3 in amino acids: CASSYPGLPYEQYF. For the CDR3, the DNA is TGTGCCAGCAGTTACCCCGGACTGCCCTACGAGCAGTACTTC.

This chain connects TRBV9 to TRBJ2-3, with a weak D call TRBD1 (6 bases). Germline CDR1 SGDLS, CDR2 YYNGEE. Trimming took off 3 bases at V and 4 bases at J, with 18 bases between the two ends. The CDR3 runs 16 residues. The DNA for the CDR3 is TGTGCCAGCAGCGGAGCCCGGGACATGGGCGCAGATACGCAGTATTTT. This translates into CASSGARDMGADTQYF.

The chain carries TRBV19 and TRBJ2-3; 8 bases line up with TRBD2. V lost 6 bases to trimming and J lost 5 bases; unmatched junction nucleotides: 19. Germline V gene data show CDR1 as LNHDA and CDR2 as SQIVND (reference sequence). The CDR3 is 18 residues long. The chain's CDR3 is CASRPNGVAGLKGDTQYF. CDR3 coding DNA: TGTGCCAGTAGGCCTAATGGAGTAGCGGGATTAAAAGGAGATACGCAGTATTTT. Full variable domain (remainder filled in from reference TRBV19 and TRBJ2-3): DGGITQSPKYLFRKEGQNVTLSCEQNLNHDAMYWYRQDPGQGLRLIYYSQIVNDFQKGDIAEGYSVSREKKESFPLTVTSAQKNPTAFYLCASRPNGVAGLKGDTQYFGPGTRLTVL.

V usage is TRBV2 and J usage is TRBJ1-1, with D uncertain. Germline lookup yields CDR1 SNHLY and CDR2 FYNNEI. The CDR3 is 18 amino acids. V lost 4 bases and J lost 4, with 25 bases in between. CDR3 in amino acids: CASSVAPSISANCTEAFF. The CDR3 bases are TGTGCCAGCAGTGTCGCCCCCAGTATCTCGGCGAATTGCACTGAAGCTTTCTTT. Full variable domain (remainder filled in from reference TRBV2 and TRBJ1-1): EPEVTQTPSHQVTQMGQEVILRCVPISNHLYFYWYRQILGQKVEFLVSFYNNEISEKSEIFDDQFSVERPDGSNFTLKIRSTKLEDSAMYFCASSVAPSISANCTEAFFGQGTRLTVV.

Turning to this clone: The sample carries other DNA sequences with the same CDR3. The chain employs TRBV19 and TRBJ2-3, with 12 bases lining up with TRBD2. The CDR3 spans 15 residues. Germline CDR1 LNHDA, CDR2 SQIVND (reference sequence). Trimming at V came to 6 bases and at J to 3 bases, leaving 4 bases not matched to a gene. The CDR3 bases are TGTGCCAGTAGGTCGACTAGCGGGAGTACAGATACGCAGTATTTT. Its translation: CASRSTSGSTDTQYF.

This sequence joins TRBV9 and TRBJ1-4; 8 bases agree with TRBD1. Germline CDR1 SGDLS, CDR2 YYNGEE. Trimming removed 6 bases from V and 4 bases from J; junction bases left unmatched: 5. This CDR3 is 14 amino acids long. In DNA form, the CDR3 reads TGTGCCAGCACGAAAGGGACAGGTAATGAAAAACTGTTTTTT. Protein sequence: CASTKGTGNEKLFF. Together with reference TRBV9 and TRBJ1-4, the CDR3 gives the full variable domain: DSGVTQTPKHLITATGQRVTLRCSPRSGDLSVYWYQQSLDQGLQFLIQYYNGEERAKGNILERFSAQQFPDLHSELNLSSLELGDSALYFCASTKGTGNEKLFFGSGTQLSVL.

The rearrangement uses TRBV19 and TRBJ1-5, with D perhaps matching TRBD1 (6 bases). Trimming shortened V by 4 bases and J by 7 bases, and 11 bases separated the two germline ends. This CDR3 comprises 13 residues. Germline V gene lookup returns CDR1 LNHDA and CDR2 SQIVND (reference sequence). The CDR3 nucleotides are TGTGCCAGTAGTAACAGGGAAAGACAGCCCCAGCATTTT. Translating gives CASSNRERQPQHF.